The next 24 T cell receptor beta chains were all read from a single sample in a study of T cell clonality in common variable immunodeficiency. TCRdb's table, derived via immunoSEQ multiplex PCR, lists solely in-frame clones and lacks some. The sample contains 42,000 or so clones, none of them singletons. Input material: peripheral blood mononuclear cells. The receptors come from a person aged 18 to 69 in good health.

There are many counts of this clone. The DNA ends 3 residues before the CDR3 does, and the rest of the CDR3 is filled in from the germline J gene. The J gene is TRBJ1-4, the V gene TRBV20-1; possibly TRBD1 for D (5 bases). Germline CDR1 DFQATT, CDR2 SNEGSKA (reference sequence). Trimming removed 0 bases from V and 8 bases from J, with 19 bases in between. CDR3 length equals 16 residues. The CDR3 DNA, read in part, is TGCAGTGCTAGAGATCCGTTGAGGGGTTTATCCGAAAAA. Translated: CSARDPLRGLSEK. The complete CDR3 reads CSARDPLRGLSEKLFF.

The sample holds a few counts of this clone. Read sequence stops 3 residues before the CDR3 end, and the germline J gene provides the missing end. The gene calls are TRBV2 and TRBJ1-3; D is unresolved. The CDR3 is 15 residues long. Germline values: CDR1 SNHLY, CDR2 FYNNEI. V was pared by 1 base and J by 0 bases, with 7 bases between. CDR3 sequence: CASSEEGFSGNTIYF. The CDR3 DNA, read in part, is TGTGCCAGCAGTGAAGAAGGGTTCTCTGGAAACACC. Together with reference TRBV2 and TRBJ1-3, the CDR3 gives the full variable domain: EPEVTQTPSHQVTQMGQEVILRCVPISNHLYFYWYRQILGQKVEFLVSFYNNEISEKSEIFDDQFSVERPDGSNFTLKIRSTKLEDSAMYFCASSEEGFSGNTIYFGEGSWLTVV.

This clone has a count of ten or more. The CDR3 is cut off 3 residues early in the read; its end comes from the germline J gene. The chain recombines TRBV30 with TRBJ1-3; D unclear. The germline CDR1 and CDR2 sequences are GTSNPN and SVGIG (reference sequence). The CDR3 is 14 residues long. V lost 4 bases and J 4 bases, leaving 14 bases between the germline ends. The chain's CDR3 is CAWNPAGSGNTIYF. The CDR3 DNA, read in part, is TGTGCCTGGAATCCGGCGGGGAGCGGAAACACC.

This clone was seen at least ten times. The read is 3 residues too short to cover the CDR3 end, so that end is filled in from the germline J gene. The V call is TRBV20-1, the J call TRBJ2-7; the D gene is possibly TRBD1 (6 bases). V gave up 5 bases and J gave up 4 bases, with 12 bases separating them. The CDR3 is 12 residues long. Looked up from germline, CDR1 is DFQATT and CDR2 is SNEGSKA (reference sequence). The CDR3 DNA, read in part, is TGCAGTGCTCGAGGACAGAGTTACGAG. The encoded protein is CSARGQSYE. The entire CDR3 protein reads CSARGQSYEQYF.

This clone was detected ten times or more. The sequenced fragment ends 3 residues before the CDR3 boundary, so the rest is inferred from the germline J gene. The V and J genes are TRBV30 and TRBJ2-3, with 8 bases matching TRBD2. The trim removed 1 base at V and 8 bases at J, leaving 11 bases unmatched. The CDR3 is 15 amino acids. CDR1 and CDR2 from the germline V gene are GTSNPN and SVGIG (reference sequence). The CDR3 reads CAWSGSSGPTGTQYF. The part of the CDR3 DNA that was read is TGTGCCTGGAGTGGGTCTAGCGGGCCAACCGGTACG.

This clone was counted at least ten times. The CDR3 goes on 3 residues after the read ends, and that part is filled in from the germline J gene. The chain recombines TRBV4-1 with TRBJ2-2, with TRBD1 matching 7 bases. Trimming cost V 10 bases and J 5 bases; bases outside gene matches: 10. The CDR3 runs to 14 residues. CDR1 is MGHRA, CDR2 YSYEKL, per germline. Incomplete CDR3 DNA: TGCGCCACAAACCCCGAGACAGGGACCGGGGAG. Protein: CATNPETGTGE. The whole CDR3 reads CATNPETGTGELFF.

This clone was recorded a few times. The read finishes 3 residues shy of the CDR3 end, and the germline J gene is used to complete it. V and J are TRBV7-9 and TRBJ2-7; 11 positions match TRBD1. The CDR3 has 15 residues. Germline values: CDR1 SEHNR, CDR2 FQNEAQ (reference sequence). After removal of 5 bases from V and 5 bases from J, the junction contained 8 bases not matched to a gene. Incomplete CDR3 DNA: TGTGCCAGCAGCCCGTACCGGACAGGGGGCGACGAG. Translating gives CASSPYRTGGDE. The CDR3 in full is CASSPYRTGGDEQYF. Full variable domain (outside the CDR3, taken from reference TRBV7-9 and TRBJ2-7): DTGVSQNPRHKITKRGQNVTFRCDPISEHNRLYWYRQTLGQGPEFLTYFQNEAQLEKSRLLSDRFSAERPKGSFSTLEIQRTEQGDSAMYLCASSPYRTGGDEQYFGPGTRLTVT.

Ten or more counts support this clone. The read terminates 3 residues ahead of where the CDR3 ends, so the germline J gene completes it. The chain joins TRBV7-9 to TRBJ2-5, with 8 bases that match TRBD1. In germline, CDR1 is SEHNR, CDR2 FQNEAQ (reference sequence). V lost 5 bases to trimming and J lost 5 bases; unmatched junction nucleotides: 7. The CDR3 covers 14 residues. CDR3 DNA, as far as it was read: TGTGCCAGCAGCACAGGGGACAGGCGGGAGACC. Translation: CASSTGDRRET. The entire CDR3 is CASSTGDRRETQYF.

This clone was picked up many times. The read gets to within 3 residues of the CDR3 end, and the germline J gene fills in the rest. This chain joins TRBV10-3 and TRBJ2-7; 14 bases are a match to TRBD2. V lost 0 bases and J lost 3; bases outside the gene matches: 1. This CDR3 is built from 16 residues. Looked up from germline, CDR1 is ENHRY and CDR2 is SYGVKD. The CDR3 is CAISESGLAGGYEQYF. The sequenced part of the CDR3 DNA is TGTGCCATCAGTGAGTCAGGACTAGCGGGGGGCTACGAG.

This clone was detected ten times or more. Read sequence stops 3 residues before the CDR3 end, and the germline J gene provides the missing end. The rearrangement links TRBV7-6 to TRBJ2-4; D is perhaps TRBD2 (6 bases). Germline V gene sequence: CDR1 SGHVS, CDR2 FNYEAQ. CDR3 length: 12 residues. The CDR3 sequence: CASSRVGGLQYF. The DNA read from the CDR3 is TGTGCCAGCAGCCGAGTGGGGGGACTT.

This clone appeared many times. The CDR3 end lies 3 residues beyond the end of the read and is filled in from the germline J gene. The rearrangement joins TRBV19 to TRBJ2-3; 7 bases fit TRBD2. The germline V gene has CDR1 LNHDA and CDR2 SQIVND (reference sequence). Trimming at V came to 2 bases and at J to 6 bases, leaving 8 bases not matched to a gene. The CDR3 consists of 15 residues. The CDR3 here is CASSIQSGVGDTQYF. The part of the CDR3 DNA that was read is TGTGCCAGTAGTATACAAAGCGGGGTTGGGGATACG.

This clone was picked up many times. From the germline J gene comes the end of the CDR3, since the read stops 3 residues before it. This rearrangement joins TRBV7-9 to TRBJ1-1; D possibly corresponds to TRBD1 (5 bases). The CDR3 contains 12 residues. Germline V CDR1 and CDR2: SEHNR, FQNEAQ (reference sequence). The DNA read from the CDR3 is TGTGCCAGCAGCCCCGGAAGGGGCGAA. This gives the protein CASSPGRGE. The full CDR3 is CASSPGRGEAFF.

Many counts were recorded for this clone. The sequence runs out 3 residues before the end of the CDR3; the remainder is reconstructed from the germline J gene. The chain recombines TRBV10-3 with TRBJ1-5; D call uncertain. V lost 5 bases and J lost 5, with 28 bases in between. This CDR3 has 19 amino acids. Per the germline V gene, CDR1 is ENHRY and CDR2 is SYGVKD. The CDR3 is CAISHEAGRVSGIYQPQHF. The DNA read from the CDR3 is TGTGCCATCAGTCACGAGGCCGGACGGGTAAGCGGGATTTATCAGCCC.

This clone was found many times. The read halts 3 residues ahead of the CDR3 end, with the missing end drawn from the germline J gene. The rearrangement joins TRBV19 to TRBJ1-1, with 8 bases lining up with TRBD1. The CDR3 spans 14 residues. CDR1 and CDR2 from the germline V gene are LNHDA and SQIVND (reference sequence). Losses at the gene ends were 6 bases for V and 1 base for J; bases not matched to a gene: 4. The CDR3 bases that were read are TGTGCCAGTAGATCAGGGGGCGCGAACACTGAA. Its protein is CASRSGGANTE. The whole CDR3 protein reads CASRSGGANTEAFF. Complete variable domain (other parts from reference TRBV19 and TRBJ1-1): DGGITQSPKYLFRKEGQNVTLSCEQNLNHDAMYWYRQDPGQGLRLIYYSQIVNDFQKGDIAEGYSVSREKKESFPLTVTSAQKNPTAFYLCASRSGGANTEAFFGQGTRLTVV.

There are many counts of this clone. Read sequence stops 3 residues before the CDR3 end, and the germline J gene provides the missing end. This chain links TRBV5-1 with TRBJ1-2, with D unresolved. With 6 bases removed from V and 0 bases from J, the gap between germline ends came to 15 bases. CDR3 length equals 15 residues. Germline CDR1 and CDR2: SGHRS and YFSETQ. The CDR3 DNA, read in part, is TGCGCCAGCACCGACCGGGGATCGGCTAACTATGGC. Its protein product is CASTDRGSANYG. The whole CDR3 region reads CASTDRGSANYGYTF.

This clone was recorded at least ten times. The DNA ends 3 residues before the CDR3 does, and the rest of the CDR3 is filled in from the germline J gene. V gene TRBV20-1 combines with J gene TRBJ1-1; possibly TRBD1 for D (5 bases). This CDR3 contains 14 residues. Per germline, CDR1 DFQATT and CDR2 SNEGSKA (reference sequence). CDR3 DNA (partial): TGCAGTGCTAGGGCATCACAGGCCCTCATGGTG. This sequence encodes CSARASQALMV. The full-length CDR3 reads as CSARASQALMVAFF.

This clone was recorded at least ten times. The CDR3 end is not reached by the read, which stops 3 residues before it; the germline J gene fills it in. This chain uses TRBV5-4 with TRBJ2-1, with 7 bases identical to TRBD2. The trim removed 4 bases at V and 3 bases at J, leaving 7 bases unmatched. From germline, CDR1 is SGHNT and CDR2 YYREEE (reference sequence). This CDR3 comprises 15 residues. CDR3 sequence: CASSPLAGLYNEQFF. CDR3 bases read: TGTGCCAGCAGCCCATTAGCGGGTCTCTACAATGAG.

This clone was detected ten times or more. The read finishes 3 residues shy of the CDR3 end, and the germline J gene is used to complete it. J is TRBJ1-1 and V is TRBV29-1; 7 bases agree with TRBD1. Germline assignment: CDR1 SQVTM and CDR2 ANQGSEA. The length of the CDR3 is 12 residues. V shed 5 bases, J shed 2 bases, and the junction held 2 bases outside the gene matches. CDR3 DNA, as far as it was read: TGCAGCGTTTGGACAGGCAACACTGAA. Protein product: CSVWTGNTE. The CDR3 in its entirety is CSVWTGNTEAFF.

With respect to this clone: The read falls 3 residues short of the CDR3 end, and the missing part is taken from the germline J gene. The chain links TRBV7-2 to TRBJ1-5; no clear D. Germline lookup yields CDR1 SGHTA and CDR2 FQGNSA. This CDR3 region has 13 residues. V was pared by 2 bases and J by 1 base, with 3 bases between. The CDR3 reads CASSLLSNQPQHF. The sequenced CDR3 bases are TGTGCCAGCAGCTTACTAAGCAATCAGCCC.

The sample holds many counts of this clone. CDR3 DNA, as far as it was read: TGCGCCAGCAGCCAAGATCTAACGGCGGAGCTATACAATGAG. This encodes CASSQDLTAELYNE. The complete CDR3 sequence is CASSQDLTAELYNEQFF. V and J are TRBV4-1 and TRBJ2-1; D unclear. The CDR3 end falls 3 residues outside the read, so it is completed with the germline J gene. Per the germline V gene, CDR1 is MGHRA and CDR2 is YSYEKL. Trimming shortened V by 0 bases and J by 4 bases, and 16 bases separated the two germline ends. The CDR3 extends over 17 amino acids.

This clone was seen many times. CDR3 region: CASSLEVLNTEAFF. CDR3 bases read: TGCGCCAGCAGCTTGGAGGTACTGAACACTGAA. J is TRBJ1-1 and V is TRBV5-1; D gene uncertain. Sequencing ends 3 residues short of the CDR3 end; the germline J gene provides the rest. Trimming shortened V by 0 bases and J by 0 bases, and 6 bases separated the two germline ends. The CDR3 extends over 14 amino acids. The germline V gene encodes CDR1 SGHRS and CDR2 YFSETQ.

At least ten counts were recorded for this clone. The read ends 3 residues early relative to the CDR3; the germline J gene fills the gap. This chain links TRBV6-1 with TRBJ1-5; 7 nucleotides agree with TRBD1. The germline V gene encodes CDR1 MNHNS and CDR2 SASEGT. The junction had 6 bases not matched to a gene; V was cut back by 4 bases and J by 6 bases. The CDR3 is 14 residues long. This CDR3 is CASSGQGSGQPQHF. Partial CDR3 DNA: TGTGCCAGCAGTGGACAGGGTTCAGGTCAGCCC.

This clone was found many times. The read terminates 3 residues before the CDR3 end, so the remaining end is supplied by the germline J gene. The chain links TRBV20-1 to TRBJ2-6, with D tentatively TRBD2 (7 bases). This CDR3 is built from 17 residues. Trimming cost V 0 bases and J 0 bases, with 12 bases left between them. Germline loops: CDR1 DFQATT, CDR2 SNEGSKA (reference sequence). The CDR3 protein is CSARDRGATSGANVLTF. The CDR3 DNA, read in part, is TGCAGTGCTAGAGATCGGGGGGCCACCTCTGGGGCCAACGTC.

This clone was observed many times. The read terminates 3 residues ahead of where the CDR3 ends, so the germline J gene completes it. The chain recombines TRBV4-2 with TRBJ2-7, with a weak D call TRBD1 (6 bases). The CDR3 runs 17 residues. V lost 0 bases to trimming and J lost 1 base, with 16 bases between them. CDR1 and CDR2 from the germline V gene are LGHNA and YNFKEQ. The CDR3 DNA, read in part, is TGTGCCAGCAGCCAAGATATGAATACAGGGTCTTCCTACGAG. Protein sequence: CASSQDMNTGSSYE. The full CDR3 reads CASSQDMNTGSSYEQYF.